This is a list of T cell receptor beta chains from one sample in a study of graft-versus-host responses after intestinal transplantation. Sequencing was performed with immunoSEQ multiplex PCR; in TCRdb, only in-frame clones are kept and a portion is missing. The sample lists about 81,000 clones, 91% seen once, with 0.3% to 0.35% in the top ten. The antigens these receptors bind are not known. The material was unstimulated CD4+ T cells sorted from spleen or lymph node cells, obtained before transplant. These receptors originate from a human donor who was the organ donor for an intestinal transplant. Both conserved end residues are part of each CDR3. Fields, in order: D gene, J gene, clone size, V gene, CDR3 DNA, CDR3 protein. A D gene is named only where the DNA matches it firmly. Clone size, where shown, is once, few, many, or a class for clones that have expanded.

NA	TRBJ2-3	NA	TRBV11-1	TGTGCCAGCAGCTCTGGACAATTGGGTACGCAGTATTTT	CASSSGQLGTQYF
NA	TRBJ2-4	NA	TRBV5-4	TGTGCCAGCAGCTTGGCTAGCGTAAAAAACATTCAGTACTTC	CASSLASVKNIQYF
NA	TRBJ1-4	NA	TRBV6-1	TGTGCCAGCAGTGAAGCGTGGAGGGCTCGAGGAGAAAAACTGTTTTTT	CASSEAWRARGEKLFF
TRBD2	TRBJ2-3	NA	TRBV11-3	TGTGCCAGCAGCTTAGGCGGGGGGTACACAGATACGCAGTATTTT	CASSLGGGYTDTQYF
TRBD2	TRBJ2-3	NA	TRBV9	TGTGCCAGCAGCAGTAGCGGGGCCACAGATACGCAGTATTTT	CASSSSGATDTQYF
TRBD1	TRBJ2-5	NA	TRBV18	TGTGCCAGCTCACGGGACAGGGGGCTCCAAGAGACCCAGTACTTC	CASSRDRGLQETQYF
TRBD1	TRBJ1-5	NA	TRBV28	TGTGCCAGCAGTTTATTGGGGACAGGGAATAGCAATCAGCCCCAGCATTTT	CASSLLGTGNSNQPQHF
TRBD1	TRBJ2-1	NA	TRBV5-4	TGTGCCAGCAGCAGACGAGACAGGGGGCCCTACAATGAGCAGTTCTTC	CASSRRDRGPYNEQFF
NA	TRBJ2-7	NA	TRBV11-2	TGTGCCAGCAGCTTAAGGACAGCCTCCTACGAGCAGTACTTC	CASSLRTASYEQYF
NA	TRBJ2-1	NA	TRBV5-4	TGTGCCAGCAGCTTGGTAAACAATGAGCAGTTCTTC	CASSLVNNEQFF
TRBD2	TRBJ2-6	NA	TRBV4-1	TGCGCCCGCAGCCGGACTAGCGGGGGGGCTGGGGCCAACGTCCTGACTTTC	CARSRTSGGAGANVLTF
TRBD2	TRBJ2-1	NA	TRBV10-2	TGCGCCAGCAGTCCCCACCCCGGGACTAGCGGGAGGGCCCCCCAGAATGAGCAGTTCTTC	CASSPHPGTSGRAPQNEQFF
TRBD1	TRBJ2-6	NA	TRBV5-8	TGTGCCAGCAGCCTAGGACAGGCTCTCTGGGCCAACGTCCTGACTTTC	CASSLGQALWANVLTF
TRBD2	TRBJ2-3	NA	TRBV7-8	TGTGCCAGCAGCTTAGCCCGGACTAGCGGGGGGGCGGGCACAGATACGCAGTATTTT	CASSLARTSGGAGTDTQYF
NA	TRBJ2-7	NA	TRBV5-6	TGTGCCAGCAGCTTCTTGCAGGGAGGCTACGAGCAGTACTTC	CASSFLQGGYEQYF
NA	TRBJ1-2	NA	TRBV6-5	TGTGCCAGCGGGAGATTCTATGGCTACACCTTC	CASGRFYGYTF
NA	TRBJ1-3	NA	TRBV19	TGTGCCAGTAGCTGGGACACCGTCTCTGGAAACACCATATATTTT	CASSWDTVSGNTIYF
NA	TRBJ2-4	NA	TRBV4-2	TGTGCCAGCAGCCAAGATGGAAGAGGGAACCCAATAGCCAAAAACATTCAGTACTTC	CASSQDGRGNPIAKNIQYF
TRBD2	TRBJ2-1	once	TRBV11-2	TGTGCCAGCAGACGTACGTCTCTAGCGGGGGCACGCGAGGTTGAGTTCTTC	CASRRTSLAGAREVEFF
NA	TRBJ1-1	once	TRBV16	TGTGCCAGCAGCCCCCATTCGAACACTGAAGCTTTCTTT	CASSPHSNTEAFF
NA	TRBJ1-4	NA	TRBV6-6	TGTGCCAGCAGTTACTTGGGGGCCCCACCTAATGAAAAACTGTTTTTT	CASSYLGAPPNEKLFF
TRBD2	TRBJ2-1	NA	TRBV6-6	TGTGCCAGCAGTCTACGACTAGCGGGGCCCAATGAGCAGTTCTTC	CASSLRLAGPNEQFF
TRBD2	TRBJ2-5	NA	TRBV19	TGTGCCAGTAGTATTGTTTCTAGCGGGGGGGCTTGGAGGGAGACCCAGTACTTC	CASSIVSSGGAWRETQYF
NA	TRBJ1-2	NA	TRBV7-8	TGTGCCAGCAGCCAACGGGTAGATGGCTACACCTTC	CASSQRVDGYTF
TRBD1	TRBJ2-2	NA	TRBV19	TGTGCCAGCCGTCTACAGGGGGCAGACACCGGGGAGCTGTTTTTT	CASRLQGADTGELFF
NA	TRBJ1-1	NA	TRBV11-2	TGTGCCAGCAACCAGGGCGGCAACACTGAAGCTTTCTTT	CASNQGGNTEAFF
NA	TRBJ1-3	NA	TRBV5-6	TGTGCCAGCAGCTTGGGTGGGGGCAGTTCTGGAAACACCATATATTTT	CASSLGGGSSGNTIYF
TRBD2	TRBJ2-2	NA	TRBV4-1	TGCGCCAGCAGCCAAGAGGGGGGGGGAACCGGGGAGCTGTTTTTT	CASSQEGGGTGELFF
NA	TRBJ1-4	NA	TRBV11-2	TGTGCCAGCAGCAAACAGATGGCCTGGAGGGAAAAACTGTTTTTT	CASSKQMAWREKLFF
NA	TRBJ2-2	few	TRBV5-4	TGTGCCAGCAGCTTGGCAGGGGCCTACACCGGGGAGCTGTTTTTT	CASSLAGAYTGELFF
NA	TRBJ2-7	few	TRBV6-5	TGTGCCAGCGGCGGTCCAGAAACTTACGAGCAGTACTTC	CASGGPETYEQYF
NA	TRBJ1-4	NA	TRBV30	TGTGCCTGGAGTAGGGCCAGGGAGGCGTTCACAACTAATGAAAAACTGTTTTTT	CAWSRAREAFTTNEKLFF
NA	TRBJ2-7	NA	TRBV6-5	TGTGCCAGCAGTCTCAGTTGGGGCTCCCACGAGCAGTACTTC	CASSLSWGSHEQYF
NA	TRBJ2-2	NA	TRBV28	TGTGCCAGCAGTTTAGCGGGAACGAACACCGGGGAGCTGTTTTTT	CASSLAGTNTGELFF
TRBD1	TRBJ2-7	NA	TRBV6-1	TGTGCCAGCATCACCCGGGACAGAACCTACGAGCAGTACTTC	CASITRDRTYEQYF
TRBD2	TRBJ2-3	NA	TRBV10-3	TGTGCCATCAGGCCCGGACTAGCGGGAGGGGGGGATACGCAGTATTTT	CAIRPGLAGGGDTQYF
TRBD2	TRBJ2-1	NA	TRBV25-1	TGTGCCAGCAGTGATACGGGGGGGCCCTGGAATGAGCAGTTCTTC	CASSDTGGPWNEQFF
TRBD1	TRBJ2-5	NA	TRBV6-5	TGTGCCAGCAGTTACTCTGGGACAGGTGGAGAGACCCAGTACTTC	CASSYSGTGGETQYF
NA	TRBJ1-5	few	TRBV6-1	TGTGCCAGCAGTGACGGGGGGACGGGAGCTAGCAATCAGCCCCAGCATTTT	CASSDGGTGASNQPQHF